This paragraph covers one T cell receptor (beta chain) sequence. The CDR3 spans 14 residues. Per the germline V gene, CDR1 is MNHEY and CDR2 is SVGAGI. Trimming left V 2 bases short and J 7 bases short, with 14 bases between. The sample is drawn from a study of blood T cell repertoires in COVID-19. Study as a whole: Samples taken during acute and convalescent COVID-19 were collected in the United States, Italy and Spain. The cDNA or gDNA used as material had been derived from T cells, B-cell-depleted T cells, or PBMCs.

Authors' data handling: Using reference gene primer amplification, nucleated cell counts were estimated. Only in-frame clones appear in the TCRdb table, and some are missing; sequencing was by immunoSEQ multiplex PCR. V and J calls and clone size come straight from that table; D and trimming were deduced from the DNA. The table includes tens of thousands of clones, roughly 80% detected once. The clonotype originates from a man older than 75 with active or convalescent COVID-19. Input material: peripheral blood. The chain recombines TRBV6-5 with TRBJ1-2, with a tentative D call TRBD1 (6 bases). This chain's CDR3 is CASSYGQGRGGYTF. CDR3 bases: TGTGCCAGCAGTTACGGGCAGGGGAGGGGTGGCTACACCTTC.